The rows below give T cell receptor beta chains drawn from one sample of a study of control samples from healthy donors and cancer patients. Produced via immunoSEQ multiplex PCR; TCRdb's table is partial and in-frame only. The table lists about 12,000 clones, around 94% of them singletons. What was sequenced was PBMCs. Source of these receptors: a man aged 65 to 79 with head and neck cancer. Both conserved end residues are part of each CDR3. Each record gives: clone size, V gene, J gene, D gene, CDR3 DNA, CDR3 protein. The D gene is left open where the match is weak. Part of the rows lack a size; the others show once, few, many or a class for expanded clones.

once,TRBV3-1/TRBV3-2,TRBJ2-2,NA,TGTGCCAGCAGCCAAGCGCTAGTGGCCGGGGAGCTGTTTTTT,CASSQALVAGELFF
NA,TRBV20-1,TRBJ2-1,NA,TGCAGTGCTAGATACAATGAGCAGTTCTTC,CSARYNEQFF
NA,TRBV20-1,TRBJ2-1,NA,TGCAGTGCAGGAGGTAATGAGCAGTTCTTC,CSAGGNEQFF
NA,TRBV11-2,TRBJ2-3,NA,TGTGCCAGCAGCTTAAAGCGGGGCACAGATACGCAGTATTTT,CASSLKRGTDTQYF
NA,TRBV5-8,TRBJ2-3,NA,TGTGCCAGCAGCCCTCTTTGGGATCTGGGTAAATCAGATACGCAGTATTTT,CASSPLWDLGKSDTQYF
NA,TRBV5-4,TRBJ2-3,NA,TGTGCCAGCAGCCTACCCCCCGGGCCCTCCCTGGTGAATACGCAGTATTTT,CASSLPPGPSLVNTQYF
NA,TRBV28,TRBJ2-1,TRBD1,TGTGCCAGCCGAGGGACAGGCTCCTACAATGAGCAGTTCTTC,CASRGTGSYNEQFF
NA,TRBV28,TRBJ2-7,NA,TGTGCCAGCCACAGTAACTCCTACGAGCAGTACTTC,CASHSNSYEQYF
NA,TRBV18,TRBJ2-5,NA,TGTGCCAGCTCACTGTCATCGGAGACCCAGTACTTC,CASSLSSETQYF
NA,TRBV27,TRBJ1-6,NA,TGTGCCAGCAGTTCCTCCCGGGAAAGGGCTTCACCCCTCCACTTT,CASSSSRERASPLHF